Reported below is one T cell receptor (beta chain). CDR1 and CDR2 from the germline V gene are LNHDA and SQIVND (reference sequence). J gave up 2 bases and V 5 bases, and 6 bases lay outside the gene matches. This CDR3 is 15 amino acids long. This sample is drawn from a study of blood T cell repertoires in COVID-19. Sequenced by immunoSEQ multiplex PCR; TCRdb stores in-frame clones only, minus some. The table includes 250,000 to 350,000 clones, 87% detected once. Source material: peripheral blood. The rearrangement joins TRBV19 to TRBJ1-5, with 7 bases fitting TRBD1. The TCR comes from a woman in her forties or fifties who had recovered from COVID-19. CDR3 region: CASSLQTGRNQPQHF. The CDR3 DNA follows: TGTGCCAGTAGTCTTCAGACAGGGCGCAATCAGCCCCAGCATTTT.